This entry lists 30 T cell receptor beta chains sequenced from one sample in a study of T cell responses to AZD1222 COVID-19 vaccine. Assay: immunoSEQ multiplex PCR; the TCRdb copy retains only in-frame clones and omits some. This repertoire shows 90,000 to 150,000 clones, 65% to 90% found once; its top ten account for roughly 7.7%. The sequences come from peripheral blood, collected on day 0 of AZD1222 vaccination. Every receptor here comes from an adult in good health.

The V call is TRBV12-3 or TRBV12-4, the J call TRBJ1-5; D gene uncertain. V was trimmed by 3 bases and J by 4 bases, leaving 7 bases between them. The CDR3 spans 13 residues. CDR3 DNA: TGTGCCAGCAGTTTGTCCGGTAATCAGCCCCAGCATTTT. Its protein is CASSLSGNQPQHF.

The chain couples TRBV3-1 (or the pseudogene TRBV3-2) to TRBJ2-4; 12 bases fit TRBD2. CDR3 length equals 16 residues. The germline V gene encodes CDR1 LGHDT and CDR2 YNNKEL (reference sequence). Trimming at V came to 4 bases and at J to 0 bases, leaving 1 base not matched to a gene. The CDR3, as DNA: TGTGCCAGCAGCCCTAGCGGGGGGGTAGCCAAAAACATTCAGTACTTC. This sequence encodes CASSPSGGVAKNIQYF.

The chain recombines TRBV12-3 or TRBV12-4 with TRBJ1-2; 10 bases agree with TRBD1. Losses at the gene ends were 1 base for V and 8 bases for J; bases not matched to a gene: 1. The CDR3 sequence is 13 residues long. The CDR3 here is CASSLGDRGGYTF. CDR3 coding DNA: TGTGCCAGCAGTTTAGGGGACAGGGGAGGCTACACCTTC.

The chain carries TRBV30 and TRBJ2-5, with D possibly TRBD2 on 5 matching bases. CDR1 is GTSNPN, CDR2 SVGIG, per germline (reference sequence). The CDR3 sequence is 11 residues long. V dropped 5 bases and J dropped 7 bases, with 11 bases sitting between them. This chain's CDR3 is CAWGGWPTQYF. The CDR3 DNA reads TGTGCCTGGGGCGGGTGGCCGACCCAGTACTTC.

Here the CDR3 DNA reads TGCGCCAGCAGTCCTAGGGGGGTAACTAATGAAAAACTGTTTTTT. Its translation is CASSPRGVTNEKLFF. This chain links TRBV5-1 with TRBJ1-4; maybe TRBD1 (6 bases). Germline assignment: CDR1 SGHRS and CDR2 YFSETQ. V dropped 5 bases and J dropped 1 base, with 12 bases sitting between them. The CDR3 consists of 15 residues. The variable domain in full, completed from reference TRBV5-1 and TRBJ1-4, reads KAGVTQTPRYLIKTRGQQVTLSCSPISGHRSVSWYQQTPGQGLQFLFEYFSETQRNKGNFPGRFSGRQFSNSRSEMNVSTLELGDSALYLCASSPRGVTNEKLFFGSGTQLSVL.

This clone was seen only a few times. The rearrangement links TRBV30 to TRBJ2-7, with unresolved D. Between the trimmed V and J ends, which lost 1 base and 3 bases, there was a span of 7 bases. This CDR3 comprises 12 residues. Germline CDR1 is GTSNPN and CDR2 is SVGIG (reference sequence). The CDR3 protein is CAWSADFYEQYF. In nucleotides, the CDR3 is TGTGCCTGGAGTGCAGACTTCTACGAGCAGTACTTC. Complete variable domain (other parts from reference TRBV30 and TRBJ2-7): SQTIHQWPATLVQPVGSPLSLECTVEGTSNPNLYWYRQAAGRGLQLLFYSVGIGQISSEVPQNLSASRPQDRQFILSSKKLLLSDSGFYLCAWSADFYEQYFGPGTRLTVT.

This clone came up once. The rearrangement uses TRBV5-4 and TRBJ2-1; TRBD2 aligns across 7 bases. Germline V gene sequence: CDR1 SGHNT, CDR2 YYREEE (reference sequence). This CDR3 spans 16 amino acids. The junction had 6 bases not matched to a gene; V was cut back by 0 bases and J by 3 bases. The CDR3 sequence is CASSLGRGEGYNEQFF. CDR3 nucleotide sequence: TGTGCCAGCAGCTTGGGACGGGGGGAGGGCTACAATGAGCAGTTCTTC.

The chain couples TRBV2 to TRBJ2-6; D tentatively reads TRBD1 or TRBD2 (5 bases each). Per germline, CDR1 SNHLY and CDR2 FYNNEI. V lost 11 bases and J 0 bases, leaving 11 bases between the germline ends. The CDR3 contains 14 residues. The CDR3 sequence is CAGGGNSGANVLTF. CDR3 in DNA: TGTGCCGGGGGTGGAAACTCTGGGGCCAACGTCCTGACTTTC.

The gene calls are TRBV1 and TRBJ2-3; the tabulated D call, TRBD2, remains unverified against the DNA. TRBV1 is deemed a pseudogene. There are 13 residues in the CDR3. The CDR3 sequence is CTSSQKKRNTQYF. The CDR3 DNA reads TGCACCAGCAGCCAAAAGAAGCGGAATACGCAGTATTTT.

In its sample, this clone was seen a few times. V gene TRBV19 combines with J gene TRBJ1-5; a weak D match, TRBD1 (6 bases). This CDR3 contains 15 residues. The germline V gene has CDR1 LNHDA and CDR2 SQIVND (reference sequence). Trimming cost V 6 bases and J 7 bases, with 19 bases left between them. In DNA, the CDR3 is TGTGCCAGTAGGCGCGCGACAGGCGAAAGGCAGCCCCAGCATTTT. It codes for CASRRATGERQPQHF.

The chain carries TRBV6-5 and TRBJ2-5; TRBD1 matches at 9 bases. The CDR3 covers 14 residues. The germline V gene has CDR1 MNHEY and CDR2 SVGAGI. The trim removed 6 bases at V and 5 bases at J, leaving 7 bases unmatched. CDR3 bases: TGTGCCAGCAGGAAACAGGGGGCTGGGGAGACCCAGTACTTC. Protein sequence: CASRKQGAGETQYF.

This clone has only a few counts. The chain has TRBV2 and TRBJ2-7; D may match TRBD1 or TRBD2 (5 bases each). Germline-derived CDR1 and CDR2 are SNHLY and FYNNEI. Trimming left V 6 bases short and J 6 bases short, with 15 bases between. This CDR3 comprises 13 residues. The CDR3 bases are TGTGCCAGCAGGGGGGAGTTGGTGACCGAGCAGTACTTC. The encoded protein is CASRGELVTEQYF.

This rearrangement joins TRBV28 to TRBJ2-7; a possible D gene is TRBD1 (6 bases). Per the germline V gene, CDR1 is MDHEN and CDR2 is SYDVKM. Trimming took 1 base from V and 8 from J, leaving 12 bases between them. The CDR3 loop spans 13 amino acids. The CDR3 sequence is CASSLSTGWQQYF. The CDR3 nucleotides read TGTGCCAGCAGTTTATCTACAGGGTGGCAGCAGTACTTC.

The rearrangement joins TRBV6-5 to TRBJ1-5; unclear D gene. Trimming removed 2 bases at V and 4 bases at J, with 6 bases between. CDR1 and CDR2 (germline): MNHEY, SVGAGI. The CDR3 consists of 13 residues. The CDR3 reads CASSYAGNQPQHF. The CDR3, as DNA: TGTGCCAGCAGTTACGCGGGAAATCAGCCCCAGCATTTT.

The chain combines TRBV28 with TRBJ1-5; TRBD1 matches at 7 bases. Germline V lookup: CDR1 MDHEN, CDR2 SYDVKM. J was trimmed by 3 bases and V by 3 bases; bases with no gene match: 8. There are 16 residues in the CDR3. As DNA, the CDR3 is TGTGCCAGCAGTTTCCCCCAGGGGGTCTACAATCAGCCCCAGCATTTT. Its protein is CASSFPQGVYNQPQHF.

V gene TRBV28 combines with J gene TRBJ2-6; D call uncertain. The germline V gene has CDR1 MDHEN and CDR2 SYDVKM. The CDR3 runs to 13 residues. Deletions cut 8 bases from V and 0 bases from J, with 5 bases between. CDR3 DNA: TGTGCCAGCCGCAGCTCTGGGGCCAACGTCCTGACTTTC. Amino acids: CASRSSGANVLTF.

This chain links TRBV7-2 with TRBJ1-1, with 7 nucleotides matching TRBD1. J gave up 10 bases and V 1 base, and 3 bases lay outside the gene matches. CDR1 is SGHTA and CDR2 is FQGNSA in the germline V gene. The CDR3 consists of 12 residues. This chain's CDR3 is CASSLDHRGAFF. CDR3 nucleotides: TGTGCCAGCAGCTTAGATCACAGGGGAGCTTTCTTT.

This chain connects TRBV9 to TRBJ2-3, with 11 bases that match TRBD1. CDR1 is SGDLS and CDR2 is YYNGEE in the germline V gene. The junction had 7 bases not matched to a gene; V was cut back by 4 bases and J by 3 bases. This CDR3 contains 16 residues. The CDR3 sequence is CASSLRGTGGTDTQYF. The CDR3 nucleotides read TGTGCCAGCAGCCTCCGTGGGACAGGGGGAACAGATACGCAGTATTTT.

The CDR3 bases are TGTGCCAGCATGTACAGGGAGGGTGAAAAACTGTTTTTT. Its translation: CASMYREGEKLFF. The chain is built from TRBV6-5 and TRBJ1-4; a weak D match, TRBD1 (6 bases). The CDR3 contains 13 residues. In germline, CDR1 is MNHEY, CDR2 SVGAGI. Trimming removed 7 bases at V and 7 bases at J, with 13 bases between.

There are a few counts of this clone. The rearrangement uses TRBV30 and TRBJ1-4; D call uncertain. Deletions cut 0 bases from V and 4 bases from J, with 6 bases between. The CDR3 covers 13 residues. Germline V gene sequence: CDR1 GTSNPN, CDR2 SVGIG (reference sequence). CDR3 nucleotide sequence: TGTGCCTGGAGTGTAAACGATAATGAAAAACTGTTTTTT. It encodes CAWSVNDNEKLFF.

J is TRBJ2-1 and V is TRBV11-3; 10 bases agree with TRBD2. This CDR3 comprises 16 residues. CDR1 and CDR2 from the germline V gene are SGHNT and YENEEA. The V segment lost 0 bases and the J segment 4 bases; nucleotides outside the gene matches: 3. CDR3 in DNA: TGTGCCAGCAGCTTAGAGGCAGCGGGAGGGTACAATGAGCAGTTCTTC. Encoded protein: CASSLEAAGGYNEQFF.

This clone was seen a single time. This chain uses TRBV2 with TRBJ2-7; 9 positions agree with TRBD1. The CDR3 consists of 17 residues. The V gene end was trimmed by 3 bases and the J gene end by 3 bases; junction bases not matched to a gene: 12. The germline V gene has CDR1 SNHLY and CDR2 FYNNEI. CDR3: CASSEGFGGQGNYEQYF. DNA for the CDR3: TGTGCCAGCAGTGAGGGGTTTGGGGGACAGGGTAACTACGAGCAGTACTTC.

J is TRBJ2-7 and V is TRBV5-1; D uncertain. The CDR3 covers 12 residues. The ends were cut back, 2 bases at V and 6 bases at J, with 9 bases in the middle. Per germline, CDR1 SGHRS and CDR2 YFSETQ. The CDR3 loop is CASSFLGTEQYF. CDR3 sequence (DNA): TGCGCCAGCAGCTTCCTCGGTACCGAGCAGTACTTC.

CDR3 nucleotides: TGTGCCAGCAGCCCCCTCGGCGCGGCCACAGATACGCAGTATTTT. It specifies CASSPLGAATDTQYF. The chain has TRBV14 and TRBJ2-3; D not resolved. The CDR3 totals 15 residues. Trimming left V 4 bases short and J 2 bases short, with 13 bases between. Germline V CDR1 and CDR2: SGHDN, FVKESK.

The chain combines TRBV23-1 with TRBJ1-1, with D tentatively TRBD1 (6 bases). TRBV23-1 is noted as an ORF with a role that remains uncertain. The CDR3 is 17 amino acids. V lost 0 bases, J lost 3 bases, and 17 bases lay in between. The CDR3 reads CASSQSISTGKDTEAFF. For the CDR3, the DNA is TGCGCCAGCAGTCAATCTATTTCCACAGGGAAGGACACTGAAGCTTTCTTT.

The rearrangement uses TRBV9 and TRBJ2-1; perhaps D is TRBD1 or TRBD2 (7 bases each). V lost 4 bases to trimming and J lost 0 bases, with 17 bases between them. The germline gives CDR1 SGDLS, CDR2 YYNGEE. The CDR3 has 17 residues. CDR3 coding DNA: TGTGCCAGCAGCCGATGGGAGGGGGCGAGCTCCTACAATGAGCAGTTCTTC. This encodes CASSRWEGASSYNEQFF.

The chain combines TRBV27 with TRBJ1-1; D not resolved. V was cut by 3 bases and J by 4 bases, with 12 bases left in between. The germline CDR1 and CDR2 sequences are MNHEY and SMNVEV (reference sequence). This CDR3 region has 14 residues. CDR3 DNA sequence: TGTGCCAGCAGTTTGCGAGGCGCCGGCACTGAAGCTTTCTTT. Protein sequence: CASSLRGAGTEAFF.

The V call is TRBV3-1 (or the pseudogene TRBV3-2), the J call TRBJ2-7; 10 bases align to TRBD2. The V gene end was trimmed by 1 base and the J gene end by 7 bases; junction bases not matched to a gene: 7. The germline CDR1 and CDR2 sequences are LGHDT and YNNKEL (reference sequence). CDR3 length: 15 residues. The CDR3, as DNA: TGTGCCAGCAGCCAAGGGCTAGCGGGAGCGGGTGAGCAGTACTTC. Its protein product is CASSQGLAGAGEQYF.

The V and J genes are TRBV29-1 and TRBJ2-7, with D possibly being TRBD1 (5 bases). Per germline, CDR1 SQVTM and CDR2 ANQGSEA. CDR3 length equals 16 residues. Trimming shortened V by 6 bases and J by 0 bases, and 21 bases separated the two germline ends. CDR3 DNA sequence: TGCAGCGTGGACAAAGCAAGTTCTCAGGGCTCCTACGAGCAGTACTTC. Its protein is CSVDKASSQGSYEQYF.

The CDR3 loop is CASSLRRETQYF. DNA for the CDR3: TGTGCCAGCAGCCTCCGAAGGGAGACCCAGTACTTC. The chain joins TRBV7-8 to TRBJ2-5; D is undetermined. V was shortened by 5 bases and J by 5 bases, with 9 bases between the two germline ends. There are 12 residues in the CDR3. Germline V CDR1 and CDR2: SGHVS, FQNEAQ. The full variable domain, in which reference TRBV7-8 and TRBJ2-5 provide the parts outside the CDR3, is GAGVSQSPRYKVAKRGQDVALRCDPISGHVSLFWYQQALGQGPEFLTYFQNEAQLDKSGLPSDRFFAERPEGSVSTLKIQRTQQEDSAVYLCASSLRRETQYFGPGTRLLVL.